What follows are 27 T cell receptor beta chains derived from one specimen sequenced in a study of read filtering for tumor transcriptome and immune sequencing. From approximately 430 ng of RNA, a library with molecular barcoded alpha/delta and beta/gamma adaptors was made. TCRdb re-called the reads through MiXCR, storing one row per CDR3 protein. Of some 41,000 distinct CDR3 sequences in the sample, about 13% are singletons; the top ten hold less than 45%. Specimen: a population of CD138-negative cells sorted from bone marrow. Receptors originate from a donor over 35 with multiple myeloma.

At least ten counts were recorded for this clonotype. V and J are TRBV5-1 and TRBJ2-2, with a tentative D call TRBD1 (5 bases). The CDR3 sequence is 15 residues long. The V and J ends lost 0 bases and 7 bases respectively, with 13 bases between them. The germline gives CDR1 SGHRS, CDR2 YFSETQ. The CDR3 loop is CASSLDRGDDGELFF. The CDR3 coding sequence is TGCGCCAGCAGCTTGGATAGGGGTGATGACGGGGAGCTGTTTTTT.

About this clonotype itself: At one end the junction does not follow the germline gene, possibly because of a read error. The chain links TRBV20-1 to TRBJ2-7; D not resolved. This CDR3 spans 13 amino acids. In germline, CDR1 is DFQATT, CDR2 SNEGSKA (reference sequence). The CDR3 sequence: CSASLGRSYEQCF. The CDR3, as DNA: TGCAGTGCTAGTTTAGGACGATCCTACGAGCAGTGCTTC.

This clonotype was observed at least ten times. The rearrangement uses TRBV6-5 and TRBJ1-1; a possible D gene is TRBD1 (6 bases). V lost 8 bases and J 1 base, leaving 14 bases between the germline ends. This CDR3 has 14 amino acids. Germline V lookup: CDR1 MNHEY, CDR2 SVGAGI. CDR3 protein: CASSRTERNTEAFF. As DNA, the CDR3 is TGTGCCAGCTCAAGGACAGAACGGAACACTGAAGCTTTCTTT.

Many counts were recorded for this clonotype. The chain recombines TRBV7-8 with TRBJ2-1; the match to TRBD2 covers 9 bases. V lost 5 bases to trimming and J lost 7 bases; unmatched junction nucleotides: 12. In germline, CDR1 is SGHVS, CDR2 FQNEAQ. The CDR3 spans 16 residues. DNA of the CDR3: TGTGCCAGCAGCCCACCCCTGCGGGAGGGTCCTAATGAGCAGTTCTTC. The encoded protein is CASSPPLREGPNEQFF.

As to this clonotype: A much larger clone is a single base away; this may be a read error. The chain links TRBV20-1 to TRBJ2-6; no clear D gene. V was cut by 6 bases and J by 4 bases, with 13 bases left in between. CDR3 size: 14 residues. Germline V gene data show CDR1 as DFQATT and CDR2 as SNEGSKA (reference sequence). CDR3 sequence reads: CSARSRKGANVLTF. Here the CDR3 DNA reads TGCAGTGCCCGTAGCCGGAAGGGGGCCAACGTCCTGACTTTC.

This clonotype has a handful of counts. The rearrangement joins TRBV5-6 to TRBJ2-2, with D perhaps matching TRBD1 or TRBD2 (6 bases each). This CDR3 region has 16 residues. Trimming took off 3 bases at V and 2 bases at J, with 14 bases between the two ends. Germline assignment: CDR1 SGHDT and CDR2 YYEEEE. CDR3 region: CASSWRGTANTGELFF. The DNA for the CDR3 is TGTGCCAGCAGCTGGAGGGGGACGGCAAACACCGGGGAGCTGTTTTTT.

This clonotype showed up just a few times. A much more abundant neighbour one base away suggests this may be a read error. For the CDR3, the DNA is TGTGCCAGGAGCTTAAGTAGCACCGGGGAGCTGTTTTTT. Translation gives CARSLSSTGELFF. V usage is TRBV7-3 and J usage is TRBJ2-2, with D unresolved. Looked up from germline, CDR1 is SGHTA and CDR2 is FQGTGA. The CDR3 consists of 13 residues.

A word on this clonotype: A much larger clone lies a single base off, so this may be a read error. The chain is built from TRBV21-1 and TRBJ2-7. TRBV21-1 is marked as a pseudogene. CDR3 length: 11 amino acids. The CDR3 coding sequence is TGTGCCAGCAGAAGCCCCTACGGGCAGTACTTC. The encoded protein is CASRSPYGQYF.

This clonotype has a handful of counts. The CDR3 DNA follows: TGTGCCAGTAGCAAGGGACAGGGGGGATACACAGATACGCAGTATTTT. Its translation is CASSKGQGGYTDTQYF. The chain combines TRBV5-4 with TRBJ2-3; 11 bases agree with TRBD1. The CDR3 extends over 16 amino acids. V gave up 8 bases and J gave up 2 bases; unmatched junction bases: 10. Germline CDR1 and CDR2: SGHNT and YYREEE (reference sequence).

Of note for this clonotype: Relative to the germline gene, one junction end is altered; a read error may explain this. CDR3 sequence reads: CAGSPGTDYNEQFF. The CDR3 DNA follows: TGTGCCGGCAGTCCCGGGACAGATTACAATGAACAGTTCTTC. The rearrangement uses TRBV27 and TRBJ2-1, with 7 bases matching TRBD1. The CDR3 is 14 residues long. Germline CDR1 is MNHEY and CDR2 is SMNVEV (reference sequence).

In regard to this clonotype: A read error is possible here, since a much larger clone lies one base away. This chain links TRBV29-1 with TRBJ2-7, with TRBD1 as a possible D gene (5 bases). The germline gives CDR1 SQVTM, CDR2 ANQGSEA. This CDR3 contains 15 residues. The CDR3 spells CSVEARQGFSYERYF. CDR3 nucleotide sequence: TGCAGCGTTGAAGCAAGGCAGGGATTCTCCTACGAGCGGTACTTC.

The J gene is TRBJ2-3, the V gene TRBV7-9; 8 bases match TRBD2. The ends lost 5 bases at V and 6 bases at J; junction bases unmatched: 16. The CDR3 runs 17 residues. Germline CDR1 SEHNR, CDR2 FQNEAQ (reference sequence). The CDR3 region is CASSPSGTRAEIDTQYF. The CDR3 nucleotides are TGTGCCAGCAGCCCATCCGGGACTAGAGCCGAAATCGATACGCAGTATTTT.

This clonotype occurred many times. The rearrangement links TRBV16 to TRBJ1-4, with 7 bases identical to TRBD1. Losses at the gene ends were 4 bases for V and 8 bases for J; bases not matched to a gene: 10. This CDR3 contains 15 residues. Germline V gene data show CDR1 as KGHSY and CDR2 as FQNENV. The DNA for the CDR3 is TGTGCCAGCAGCCCCGACAGGGACGCAAGAGAAAAACTGTTTTTT. The encoded protein is CASSPDRDAREKLFF.

This clonotype was counted many times. The chain joins TRBV7-9 to TRBJ1-1; D possibly corresponds to TRBD1 (5 bases). Between the trimmed V and J ends, which lost 2 bases and 5 bases, there was a span of 21 bases. From germline, CDR1 is SEHNR and CDR2 FQNEAQ (reference sequence). This CDR3 comprises 17 residues. The DNA of the CDR3 is TGTGCCAGCAGCTTATATCTCGGGACGGGCTCTTGGACTGAAGCTTTCTTT. Its translation is CASSLYLGTGSWTEAFF.

This clonotype was counted ten times or more. The rearrangement uses TRBV28 and TRBJ2-3; weak D call: TRBD2 (5 bases). Trimming left V 6 bases short and J 2 bases short, with 15 bases between. Germline CDR1 and CDR2: MDHEN and SYDVKM. The CDR3 spans 15 residues. CDR3 nucleotide sequence: TGTGCCAGCAGCCCCCCAAGCGGCATCACAGATACGCAGTATTTT. Translation: CASSPPSGITDTQYF.

This clonotype was detected only a few times. The chain recombines TRBV28 with TRBJ2-1; 12 positions agree with TRBD2. Germline assignment: CDR1 MDHEN and CDR2 SYDVKM. The CDR3 covers 17 residues. The trim removed 8 bases at V and 4 bases at J, leaving 12 bases unmatched. The CDR3 region is CASPPSGLAGLYNEQFF. Written as DNA, the CDR3 is TGTGCCAGCCCGCCCAGTGGACTAGCGGGACTTTACAATGAGCAGTTCTTC.

This clonotype was seen at least ten times. The chain joins TRBV7-9 to TRBJ1-1; 10 bases fit TRBD1. The junction had 7 bases not matched to a gene; V was cut back by 4 bases and J by 5 bases. Germline V lookup: CDR1 SEHNR, CDR2 FQNEAQ (reference sequence). The CDR3 totals 15 residues. CDR3 sequence (DNA): TGTGCCAGCAGCTCGGACAGGGGGGATAGGACTGAAGCTTTCTTT. It yields the protein CASSSDRGDRTEAFF.

At least ten counts were recorded for this clonotype. For the CDR3, the DNA is TGTGCCAGCAGCTTAGTCCCAGGGGGATACAAGAAAACCCAGTACTTC. Its translation is CASSLVPGGYKKTQYF. The chain combines TRBV11-2 with TRBJ2-5, with 7 positions matching TRBD1. Germline values: CDR1 SGHAT, CDR2 FQNNGV. The CDR3 runs to 16 residues. The trim removed 1 base at V and 8 bases at J, leaving 13 bases unmatched. The whole variable domain, remainder taken from reference TRBV11-2 and TRBJ2-5, is EAGVAQSPRYKIIEKRQSVAFWCNPISGHATLYWYQQILGQGPKLLIQFQNNGVVDDSQLPKDRFSAERLKGVDSTLKIQPAKLEDSAVYLCASSLVPGGYKKTQYFGPGTRLLVL.

The rearrangement joins TRBV20-1 to TRBJ2-7; D may match TRBD1 or TRBD2 (5 bases each). Per germline, CDR1 DFQATT and CDR2 SNEGSKA (reference sequence). This CDR3 is 13 amino acids long. Trimming took 5 bases from V and 2 from J, leaving 13 bases between them. Here the CDR3 DNA reads TGCAGTGCTTCCGGGACCGGTCCCTACGAGCAGTACTTC. This translates into CSASGTGPYEQYF.

This clonotype was counted ten times or more. The genes are TRBV11-2 and TRBJ2-5; tentatively, D is TRBD2 (6 bases). Germline V gives CDR1 SGHAT, CDR2 FQNNGV. The CDR3 spans 14 residues. Deletions cut 5 bases from V and 2 bases from J, with 12 bases between. CDR3: CASSPMGGQETQYF. CDR3 DNA sequence: TGTGCCAGCAGCCCCATGGGGGGACAAGAGACCCAGTACTTC.

Many counts were recorded for this clonotype. The chain carries TRBV6-2 or TRBV6-3 and TRBJ2-2; D gene uncertain. V was clipped by 2 bases and J by 2 bases, with 6 bases between them. Per the germline V gene, CDR1 is MNHEY and CDR2 is SVGEGT. The CDR3 consists of 14 residues. The CDR3 DNA is TGTGCCAGCAGTTACCGGCGAAACACCGGGGAGCTGTTTTTT. Translating gives CASSYRRNTGELFF.

As to this clonotype: A much larger clonotype is one base distant, so this may be a read error. This rearrangement joins TRBV10-1 to TRBJ2-2, with a tentative D call TRBD2 (5 bases). Germline V gene lookup returns CDR1 WNHNN and CDR2 SYGVQD (reference sequence). The CDR3 is made up of 13 amino acids. DNA of the CDR3: TGCGCCAGCAGTGTGGCTATTTCCGGGGAGCCGTTTTTT. Its protein product is CASSVAISGEPFF.

CDR3 sequence reads: CASSPFGQNTEAFF. DNA of the CDR3: TGTGCCAGCTCACCATTTGGGCAGAACACTGAAGCTTTCTTT. The genes are TRBV18 and TRBJ1-1, with D unresolved. From germline, CDR1 is KGHSH and CDR2 LQKENI. V dropped 2 bases and J dropped 1 base, with 8 bases sitting between them. CDR3 length equals 14 residues.

This clonotype was counted only a few times. A read error may explain this, as a much larger clone is one base away. The chain combines TRBV5-8 with TRBJ2-1; D gene unclear. The CDR3 runs 14 residues. Germline lookup yields CDR1 SGHTS and CDR2 YDEGEE. The CDR3 coding sequence is TGTGCCAGCAGCTTGGACCCGTCGTACAATGGGCAGTTCTTC. As protein: CASSLDPSYNGQFF.

Of note for this clonotype: A much larger clone differs by one base, so this may be a read error. The V and J genes are TRBV6-5 and TRBJ2-1; the D gene is possibly TRBD2 (5 bases). This CDR3 is 16 amino acids long. Germline CDR1 and CDR2: MNHEY and SVGAGI. For the CDR3, the DNA is TGTGCCAGCAGTTCGCCTCTAGCTGCTGCCTACAATGGGCAGTTCTTC. This codes for CASSSPLAAAYNGQFF.

To note about this clonotype: An end of the junction does not agree with germline; a read error may underlie this. CDR3 residues: CVSSWGNNEQFF. In DNA, the CDR3 is TGTGTCAGCAGCTGGGGTAACAATGAGCAGTTCTTC. The V call is TRBV7-9, the J call TRBJ2-1; D is undetermined. CDR3 length equals 12 residues. The germline gives CDR1 SEHNR, CDR2 FQNEAQ (reference sequence).

Many counts were recorded for this clonotype. The rearrangement links TRBV6-5 to TRBJ1-1, with 7 bases aligning to TRBD1. V lost 5 bases, J lost 5 bases, and 11 bases stayed unmatched. The V gene's germline CDR1 is MNHEY and CDR2 SVGAGI. The CDR3 is 15 residues long. The CDR3 loop reads CASSDTGVKGTEAFF. In DNA form, the CDR3 reads TGTGCCAGCAGTGACACAGGGGTAAAGGGGACTGAAGCTTTCTTT.